Below, 26 T cell receptor beta chains from the same sample are listed, as sequenced in a study of T cell responses to AZD1222 COVID-19 vaccine. Here immunoSEQ multiplex PCR was the method, and the copy in TCRdb shows in-frame clones only, minus some. The data contain 95,000 to 150,000 clones, roughly nine tenths of them singletons. The starting material was peripheral blood, obtained 28 days after the second AZD1222 dose. The receptor source for this set is an adult who received the AZD1222 COVID-19 vaccine.

The rearrangement uses TRBV5-1 and TRBJ1-4; perhaps TRBD1 as D (6 bases). The length of the CDR3 is 15 residues. Germline V gene data show CDR1 as SGHRS and CDR2 as YFSETQ. Trimming removed 4 bases at V and 5 bases at J, with 15 bases between. CDR3 residues: CASSPGTPPNEKLFF. The CDR3 DNA reads TGCGCCAGCAGCCCCGGGACACCTCCCAATGAAAAACTGTTTTTT. The variable domain in full, with the rest retrieved from reference TRBV5-1 and TRBJ1-4, is KAGVTQTPRYLIKTRGQQVTLSCSPISGHRSVSWYQQTPGQGLQFLFEYFSETQRNKGNFPGRFSGRQFSNSRSEMNVSTLELGDSALYLCASSPGTPPNEKLFFGSGTQLSVL.

The gene calls are TRBV6-5 and TRBJ1-3; tentatively, D is TRBD1 (5 bases). The V gene's germline CDR1 is MNHEY and CDR2 SVGAGI. This CDR3 has 14 amino acids. Trimming left V 6 bases short and J 2 bases short, with 11 bases between. For the CDR3, the DNA is TGTGCCAGCAGCCCCGGGGGTCCTGGAAACACCATATATTTT. It encodes CASSPGGPGNTIYF.

The CDR3 sequence: CASSGSSGGQETQYF. In DNA form, the CDR3 reads TGTGCCAGCAGTGGTTCTAGCGGGGGACAAGAGACCCAGTACTTC. The chain combines TRBV2 with TRBJ2-5; TRBD2 aligns across 10 bases. Looked up from germline, CDR1 is SNHLY and CDR2 is FYNNEI. The CDR3 totals 15 residues. Trimming removed 4 bases from V and 2 bases from J; junction bases left unmatched: 4.

This clone was seen a few times. The gene calls are TRBV11-1 and TRBJ2-1; D gene ambiguous. The CDR3 covers 14 residues. Trimming stripped 6 bases from V and 9 bases from J, with 18 bases between. Germline V gene data show CDR1 as SGHAT and CDR2 as FQDESV (reference sequence). CDR3 residues: CASRLLGRNSEQFF. DNA for the CDR3: TGTGCCAGCAGACTTCTTGGCCGGAACAGTGAGCAGTTCTTC.

The V gene is TRBV20-1, the J gene TRBJ1-5, with a weak D call TRBD1 (5 bases). This CDR3 contains 13 residues. Trimming left V 3 bases short and J 7 bases short, with 13 bases between. Germline assignment: CDR1 DFQATT and CDR2 SNEGSKA (reference sequence). CDR3 DNA sequence: TGCAGTGCTAGTATACAGACAGAACAGCCCCAGCATTTT. This gives the protein CSASIQTEQPQHF.

The chain links TRBV4-3 to TRBJ2-3; no firm D call. CDR1 is LGHNA and CDR2 is YSLEER in the germline V gene. V was cut by 1 base and J by 5 bases, with 4 bases left in between. The CDR3 is 12 amino acids. The CDR3 loop reads CASSQAEDTQYF. The DNA for the CDR3 is TGCGCCAGCAGCCAAGCAGAAGATACGCAGTATTTT.

The CDR3 coding sequence is TGCAGTGCCAGTCTAGCGGGGGTGAATGAGCAGTTCTTC. It yields the protein CSASLAGVNEQFF. V and J are TRBV20-1 and TRBJ2-1; 10 bases match TRBD2. The CDR3 has 13 amino acids. The ends lost 6 bases at V and 7 bases at J; junction bases unmatched: 6. Germline values: CDR1 DFQATT, CDR2 SNEGSKA (reference sequence).

The chain links TRBV10-2 to TRBJ1-1; the D gene is possibly TRBD1 (6 bases). The germline V and J ends were trimmed by 3 bases and 4 bases, with 9 bases remaining between them. Germline CDR1 WSHSY, CDR2 SAAADI. The CDR3 consists of 13 residues. CDR3 amino acids: CASSDRGATEAFF. The DNA of the CDR3 is TGCGCCAGCAGTGATCGGGGGGCCACTGAAGCTTTCTTT.

Worth noting for this clone: It is unclear where the CDR3 begins or ends on the DNA, so no DNA is shown, and the CDR3 is as TCRdb lists it. The chain recombines TRBV6-5 with TRBJ2-1; the D call TRBD2 from the table was never checked on the DNA. Germline CDR1 and CDR2: MNHEY and SVGAGI. The CDR3 totals 12 residues, both ends included. This chain's CDR3 is CASSSSDNEQFF.

DNA for the CDR3: TGCGCCAGCAGCCAACTTTTTAGGTCACAAACAGATACGCAGTATTTT. Its translation is CASSQLFRSQTDTQYF. The chain carries TRBV4-3 and TRBJ2-3, with D unclear. This CDR3 has 16 amino acids. The germline gives CDR1 LGHNA, CDR2 YSLEER. Deletions cut 2 bases from V and 3 bases from J, with 15 bases between.

This clone was seen only once. The V call is TRBV23-1, the J call TRBJ1-1; a weak D match, TRBD1 (5 bases). TRBV23-1 is an open reading frame whose function is uncertain. The ends were cut back, 6 bases at V and 1 base at J, with 21 bases in the middle. The CDR3 sequence is 17 residues long. The CDR3: CASSPQLRGEGNTEAFF. The CDR3 coding sequence is TGCGCCAGCAGCCCCCAGCTTAGGGGCGAGGGGAACACTGAAGCTTTCTTT.

The rearrangement joins TRBV5-1 to TRBJ1-6; possibly TRBD1 for D (6 bases). With 4 bases removed from V and 13 bases from J, the gap between germline ends came to 21 bases. The germline V gene encodes CDR1 SGHRS and CDR2 YFSETQ. This CDR3 has 15 amino acids. Here the CDR3 reads CASSPTRGALWPLHF. The CDR3 DNA reads TGCGCCAGCAGCCCCACCCGGGGGGCCTTGTGGCCCCTCCACTTT.

V is TRBV27 and J is TRBJ2-3; possibly TRBD1 for D (6 bases). This CDR3 contains 16 residues. In germline, CDR1 is MNHEY, CDR2 SMNVEV (reference sequence). V lost 3 bases and J 2 bases, leaving 15 bases between the germline ends. CDR3 loop: CASSLWGRGYTDTQYF. CDR3 nucleotide sequence: TGTGCCAGCAGTTTGTGGGGCAGGGGATACACAGATACGCAGTATTTT.

J is TRBJ1-6 and V is TRBV5-1; D is undetermined. Germline loops: CDR1 SGHRS, CDR2 YFSETQ. There are 15 residues in the CDR3. With 4 bases removed from V and 7 bases from J, the gap between germline ends came to 15 bases. CDR3 in amino acids: CASSLTGPRNSPLHF. The DNA for the CDR3 is TGCGCCAGCAGCCTGACTGGACCGAGAAATTCACCCCTCCACTTT.

The chain links TRBV10-1 to TRBJ1-1, with 7 bases matching TRBD1. The CDR3 contains 15 residues. Trimming cost V 6 bases and J 4 bases; bases outside gene matches: 11. Germline assignment: CDR1 WNHNN and CDR2 SYGVQD (reference sequence). DNA for the CDR3: TGCGCCAGCAGGAGGAGAAAAAGGGACAGCACTGAAGCTTTCTTT. It translates to CASRRRKRDSTEAFF.

V and J are TRBV7-2 and TRBJ1-5, with D hard to call. Deletions cut 0 bases from V and 6 bases from J, with 12 bases between. CDR3 size: 15 residues. Germline V CDR1 and CDR2: SGHTA, FQGNSA. The CDR3 reads CASSLAFGSSQPQHF. The CDR3 DNA reads TGTGCCAGCAGCTTAGCGTTTGGGTCCAGTCAGCCCCAGCATTTT.

CDR3 bases: TGTGCCAGCAGCTTAGGTTTACCGCCCACTGAAGCTTTCTTT. Its protein is CASSLGLPPTEAFF. This chain links TRBV11-2 with TRBJ1-1; D gene unclear. The CDR3 spans 14 residues. Germline CDR1 SGHAT, CDR2 FQNNGV. The V gene lost 1 base and the J gene lost 4 bases, with 10 bases spanning the gap.

To note about this clone: The junction differs from germline at one of its ends, possibly a read error. The chain employs TRBV9 and TRBJ2-7, with D possibly TRBD2 on 6 matching bases. This CDR3 has 12 residues. Germline V gene sequence: CDR1 SGDLS, CDR2 YYNGEE. CDR3 sequence reads: CASSVDSGTPAF. The CDR3 DNA sequence: TGTGCCAGCAGCGTAGATTCCGGGACTCCTGCGTTC.

The chain employs TRBV13 and TRBJ2-7; a weak D match, TRBD2 (6 bases). This CDR3 contains 14 residues. V lost 3 bases and J lost 2, with 11 bases in between. From germline, CDR1 is PRHDT and CDR2 FYEKMQ (reference sequence). Written as DNA, the CDR3 is TGTGCCAGCAGCTTGCTTGGAGGGGCCTACGAGCAGTACTTC. Encoded protein: CASSLLGGAYEQYF.

The chain joins TRBV11-2 to TRBJ2-7, with 8 nucleotides matching TRBD1. The CDR3 contains 12 residues. Germline V lookup: CDR1 SGHAT, CDR2 FQNNGV. Germline trimming cut 6 bases from V and 6 bases from J; bases unmatched to any gene: 4. CDR3 sequence reads: CASRDDRGEQYF. The CDR3, as DNA: TGTGCCAGCAGGGACGACAGGGGCGAGCAGTACTTC. The whole variable domain, remainder taken from reference TRBV11-2 and TRBJ2-7, is EAGVAQSPRYKIIEKRQSVAFWCNPISGHATLYWYQQILGQGPKLLIQFQNNGVVDDSQLPKDRFSAERLKGVDSTLKIQPAKLEDSAVYLCASRDDRGEQYFGPGTRLTVT.

This chain uses TRBV9 with TRBJ2-3; D is uncertain. The V gene lost 5 bases and the J gene lost 1 base, with 14 bases spanning the gap. Germline V lookup: CDR1 SGDLS, CDR2 YYNGEE. The CDR3 totals 15 residues. This CDR3 is CASSEPSDGTDTQYF. The DNA of the CDR3 is TGTGCCAGCAGTGAGCCCTCAGACGGCACAGATACGCAGTATTTT.

The chain employs TRBV28 and TRBJ2-3; 10 positions agree with TRBD2. With V trimmed by 3 bases and J by 3 bases, 3 bases remained unmatched. CDR3 length: 15 amino acids. The germline V gene has CDR1 MDHEN and CDR2 SYDVKM. The CDR3 region is CASSLDSGGTDTQYF. CDR3 DNA: TGTGCCAGCAGTTTGGATAGCGGGGGGACAGATACGCAGTATTTT.

The chain has TRBV19 and TRBJ2-3, with D maybe TRBD1 (5 bases). The CDR3 is made up of 14 amino acids. Germline V gives CDR1 LNHDA, CDR2 SQIVND (reference sequence). V was trimmed by 2 bases and J by 2 bases, leaving 8 bases between them. CDR3 nucleotides: TGTGCCAGTAGTATACAGGGATCCACAGATACGCAGTATTTT. This encodes CASSIQGSTDTQYF. Full variable domain (rest looked up from reference TRBV19 and TRBJ2-3): DGGITQSPKYLFRKEGQNVTLSCEQNLNHDAMYWYRQDPGQGLRLIYYSQIVNDFQKGDIAEGYSVSREKKESFPLTVTSAQKNPTAFYLCASSIQGSTDTQYFGPGTRLTVL.

The chain carries TRBV18 and TRBJ1-2; the D gene is possibly TRBD1 (6 bases). The V gene lost 4 bases and the J gene lost 4 bases, with 13 bases spanning the gap. The CDR3 loop spans 14 amino acids. Germline V gene data show CDR1 as KGHSH and CDR2 as LQKENI. In DNA form, the CDR3 reads TGTGCCAGCTCACTTACGGACAGAGCCTATGGCTACACCTTC. Translating gives CASSLTDRAYGYTF. Supplemented by reference TRBV18 and TRBJ1-2, the full variable domain reads NAGVMQNPRHLVRRRGQEARLRCSPMKGHSHVYWYRQLPEEGLKFMVYLQKENIIDESGMPKERFSAEFPKEGPSILRIQQVVRGDSAAYFCASSLTDRAYGYTFGSGTRLTVV.

The chain recombines TRBV7-2 with TRBJ1-5; D is undetermined. CDR3 length equals 13 residues. V gave up 3 bases and J gave up 0 bases, with 3 bases separating them. Germline values: CDR1 SGHTA, CDR2 FQGNSA. CDR3 bases: TGTGCCAGCAGCTTGGATAGCAATCAGCCCCAGCATTTT. This translates into CASSLDSNQPQHF.

This chain links TRBV28 with TRBJ1-5; TRBD1 is a possible D gene (5 bases). V lost 7 bases and J 6 bases, leaving 13 bases between the germline ends. Germline V CDR1 and CDR2: MDHEN, SYDVKM. The CDR3 spans 13 residues. CDR3 in DNA: TGTGCCAGCACTAACAGGTTGGCTCAGCCCCAGCATTTT. Translating gives CASTNRLAQPQHF.